The rows below give T cell receptor beta chains drawn from one sample of a study of blood T cell repertoires in COVID-19. The assay was immunoSEQ multiplex PCR, and TCRdb's table has in-frame clones only and misses some. This sample has about 280,000 clones, with approximately 86% found just once. Sequencing input: peripheral blood. The receptor source for this set is a man aged 18 to 30 with active or convalescent COVID-19. CDR3s include the opening cysteine and the closing phenylalanine or tryptophan. The D gene is left open where the match is weak. Where a row states a size, it is once, few, many or the class of an expanded clone; other rows omit it.

clone_size j_call v_call cdr3_length d_call cdr3_aa cdr3_nt
NA TRBJ2-1 TRBV7-2 13 NA CANGRSFYNEQFF TGTGCCAATGGTAGGAGTTTCTACAATGAGCAGTTCTTC
NA TRBJ2-1 TRBV7-2 16 TRBD2 CASSSGLAGGLSEQFF TGTGCCAGCAGCTCAGGACTAGCGGGGGGGCTAAGTGAGCAGTTCTTC
NA TRBJ2-1 TRBV7-3 14 TRBD2 CASRREGIDNEQFF TGTGCCAGCAGGAGGGAGGGGATAGACAATGAGCAGTTCTTC
NA TRBJ1-2 TRBV2 15 TRBD1 CASPEGFGTVNGYTF TGTGCCAGTCCAGAGGGGTTCGGGACAGTTAATGGCTACACCTTC
NA TRBJ2-7 TRBV7-9 13 NA CASSGVGMGEQYF TGTGCCAGCAGCGGCGTCGGGATGGGGGAGCAGTACTTC
NA TRBJ1-3 TRBV5-5 15 NA CASSLTGSSGNTIYF TGTGCCAGCAGCTTGACAGGTTCCTCTGGAAACACCATATATTTT
NA TRBJ1-1 TRBV5-5 16 NA CASSKLHRGNGTEAFF TGTGCCAGCAGCAAACTTCATCGGGGGAACGGCACTGAAGCTTTCTTT
NA TRBJ1-2 TRBV3-1/TRBV3-2 16 NA CASSQAEGRSGGGYTF TGTGCCAGCAGCCAAGCTGAGGGCAGATCTGGTGGAGGCTACACCTTC
NA TRBJ1-6 TRBV10-3 13 NA CAISRTVDSPLHF TGTGCCATCAGTAGGACAGTAGATTCACCCCTCCACTTT
NA TRBJ2-1 TRBV10-1 16 TRBD2 CASSRELAGGANEQFF TGCGCCAGCAGTAGAGAACTAGCGGGGGGAGCGAATGAGCAGTTCTTC
NA TRBJ2-5 TRBV4-3 13 NA CASSDGVTGTQYF TGCGCCAGCAGCGACGGAGTAACCGGGACCCAGTACTTC
few TRBJ1-2 TRBV27 14 TRBD1 CASSPTGMPYGYTF TGTGCCAGCAGTCCGACAGGGATGCCCTATGGCTACACCTTC
NA TRBJ2-5 TRBV2 14 TRBD1 CASVKDRGDETQYF TGTGCCAGCGTGAAGGACAGGGGTGATGAGACCCAGTACTTC
NA TRBJ1-2 TRBV14 18 TRBD1 CASSQESQGQDRNYGYTF TGTGCCAGCAGCCAAGAGAGCCAGGGCCAGGACAGGAACTATGGCTACACCTTC
once TRBJ1-3 TRBV19 15 TRBD1 CASSRGQITGNTIYF TGTGCCAGTAGTAGGGGACAGATAACTGGAAACACCATATATTTT
NA TRBJ1-5 TRBV24-1 14 NA CATSDPQSNQPQHF TGTGCCACCAGTGATCCACAGAGCAATCAGCCCCAGCATTTT
NA TRBJ1-2 TRBV27 12 TRBD1 CASSRQGYGYTF TGTGCCAGCAGTAGACAGGGCTATGGCTACACCTTC
NA TRBJ1-1 TRBV13 13 TRBD1 CASSSGTGTEAFF TGTGCCAGCAGTTCAGGGACAGGGACTGAAGCTTTCTTT
NA TRBJ1-2 TRBV5-6 14 NA CASSLGQTYYGYTF TGTGCCAGCAGCTTGGGGCAGACTTACTATGGCTACACCTTC
NA TRBJ2-5 TRBV5-4 14 NA CASSLAHRAETQYF TGTGCCAGCAGCTTGGCGCACAGGGCCGAGACCCAGTACTTC
NA TRBJ2-3 TRBV21-1 19 NA CASSKGVFGPEGSTDTQYF TGTGCCAGCAGCAAAGGGGTATTCGGTCCGGAGGGTAGCACAGATACGCAGTATTTT
NA TRBJ1-4 TRBV13 14 NA CASSRTTTNEKLFF TGTGCCAGCAGCCGGACAACAACTAATGAAAAACTGTTTTTT
NA TRBJ1-2 TRBV12-3/TRBV12-4 13 TRBD1 CTSTIQGAYGYTF TGTACCAGCACCATCCAGGGGGCTTATGGCTACACCTTC
NA TRBJ2-1 TRBV12-3/TRBV12-4 13 NA CASSLGEGHEQFF TGTGCCAGCAGTTTGGGAGAGGGCCATGAGCAGTTCTTC
NA TRBJ2-7 TRBV9 14 TRBD2 CASSTTRGGHEQYF TGTGCCAGCAGCACAACTCGGGGGGGGCACGAGCAGTACTTC
NA TRBJ2-7 TRBV28 14 NA CATGVGGVPYEQYF TGTGCCACGGGAGTCGGGGGAGTCCCCTACGAGCAGTACTTC
NA TRBJ2-7 TRBV27 16 NA CASSPHLQGLSYEQYF TGTGCCAGCAGTCCCCACCTACAGGGTTTATCGTACGAGCAGTACTTC
NA TRBJ1-3 TRBV6-4 14 NA CASNPQVTGNTIYF TGTGCCAGCAACCCCCAGGTGACTGGAAACACCATATATTTT
NA TRBJ1-1 TRBV7-9 12 NA CASGLGRTEAFF TGTGCCAGTGGACTCGGGCGGACTGAAGCTTTCTTT
NA TRBJ2-1 TRBV25-1 15 NA CASSVRGGDYNEQFF TGTGCCAGCAGTGTGAGAGGCGGGGACTACAATGAGCAGTTCTTC
many TRBJ1-2 TRBV7-8 14 NA CASSFRQSNYGYTF TGTGCCAGCAGCTTCAGACAGAGTAACTATGGCTACACCTTC
NA TRBJ2-3 TRBV19 17 TRBD2 CASGTSGTARVTDTQYF TGTGCCAGTGGGACTAGCGGGACCGCCCGAGTCACAGATACGCAGTATTTT
NA TRBJ2-7 TRBV6-2/TRBV6-3 15 TRBD2 CASSYSGGAPYEQYF TGTGCCAGCAGTTACTCCGGGGGGGCCCCCTACGAGCAGTACTTC
few TRBJ1-1 TRBV5-4 16 TRBD1 CASSPPTGSDNTEAFF TGTGCCAGCAGCCCACCGACAGGGTCTGATAACACTGAAGCTTTCTTT
NA TRBJ1-5 TRBV5-4 13 NA CASSLPPGQPQHF TGTGCCAGCAGCTTACCCCCGGGTCAGCCCCAGCATTTT
NA TRBJ1-5 TRBV4-1 14 NA CASSQGSGNQPQHF TGCGCCAGCAGCCAAGGCTCAGGCAATCAGCCCCAGCATTTT
NA TRBJ2-3 TRBV6-4 15 TRBD2 CASSDSAGSTDTQYF TGTGCCAGCAGCGACTCAGCGGGAAGCACAGATACGCAGTATTTT
NA TRBJ1-5 TRBV15 15 NA CATSRDQSSRQPQHF TGTGCCACCAGCAGAGATCAATCGAGCCGTCAGCCCCAGCATTTT
NA TRBJ1-2 TRBV6-6 16 NA CASSYLREGIVGGYTF TGTGCCAGCAGTTACCTGCGGGAGGGTATAGTTGGCGGCTACACCTTC
once TRBJ2-7 TRBV5-6 13 NA CASSLYRVGEQYF TGTGCCAGCAGCTTGTACAGGGTTGGGGAGCAGTACTTC
NA TRBJ1-3 TRBV5-6 14 NA CASSFGRGRNTIYF TGTGCCAGCAGCTTCGGGAGGGGAAGAAACACCATATATTTT
NA TRBJ2-5 TRBV9 16 TRBD1 CASSVGTTGGEETQYF TGTGCCAGCAGCGTAGGAACGACAGGGGGGGAGGAGACCCAGTACTTC
NA TRBJ2-3 TRBV7-3 13 NA CASSLTPSDTQYF TGTGCCAGCAGCTTAACCCCATCAGATACGCAGTATTTT
NA TRBJ1-2 TRBV6-6 10 NA CAIRQYGYTF TGTGCCATTCGACAGTATGGCTACACCTTC
NA TRBJ2-7 TRBV15 14 NA CATSMGGGAYEQYF TGTGCCACCTCCATGGGAGGGGGGGCGTACGAGCAGTACTTC
NA TRBJ2-7 TRBV9 14 TRBD1 CASSTGQSSYEQYF TGTGCCAGCAGCACGGGACAGAGCTCCTACGAGCAGTACTTC
NA TRBJ2-3 TRBV4-1 17 TRBD1 CASSRGLGQGWGDTQYF TGCGCCAGCAGCCGGGGGCTAGGACAGGGTTGGGGCGATACGCAGTATTTT
NA TRBJ2-7 TRBV19 18 NA CASSIRPPVGGGSYEQYF TGTGCCAGTAGTATCCGACCGCCGGTCGGCGGTGGCTCCTACGAGCAGTACTTC
NA TRBJ2-7 TRBV7-9 14 TRBD1 CASRSDRGNYEQYF TGTGCCAGCAGATCAGACAGGGGGAACTACGAGCAGTACTTC
NA TRBJ1-6 TRBV9 15 TRBD1 CASSAGQGAGSPLHF TGTGCCAGCAGCGCGGGACAGGGGGCAGGATCACCCCTCCACTTT
few TRBJ2-7 TRBV4-1 14 TRBD1 CASSHEGQVHEQYF TGCGCCAGCAGCCACGAGGGACAGGTCCACGAGCAGTACTTC
NA TRBJ1-2 TRBV27 14 TRBD1 CASSPTRQGSGYTF TGTGCCAGCAGCCCTACGAGACAGGGCTCTGGCTACACCTTC
NA TRBJ1-1 TRBV3-1/TRBV3-2 12 NA CASSQDSGEAFF TGTGCCAGCAGCCAAGATTCAGGTGAAGCTTTCTTT